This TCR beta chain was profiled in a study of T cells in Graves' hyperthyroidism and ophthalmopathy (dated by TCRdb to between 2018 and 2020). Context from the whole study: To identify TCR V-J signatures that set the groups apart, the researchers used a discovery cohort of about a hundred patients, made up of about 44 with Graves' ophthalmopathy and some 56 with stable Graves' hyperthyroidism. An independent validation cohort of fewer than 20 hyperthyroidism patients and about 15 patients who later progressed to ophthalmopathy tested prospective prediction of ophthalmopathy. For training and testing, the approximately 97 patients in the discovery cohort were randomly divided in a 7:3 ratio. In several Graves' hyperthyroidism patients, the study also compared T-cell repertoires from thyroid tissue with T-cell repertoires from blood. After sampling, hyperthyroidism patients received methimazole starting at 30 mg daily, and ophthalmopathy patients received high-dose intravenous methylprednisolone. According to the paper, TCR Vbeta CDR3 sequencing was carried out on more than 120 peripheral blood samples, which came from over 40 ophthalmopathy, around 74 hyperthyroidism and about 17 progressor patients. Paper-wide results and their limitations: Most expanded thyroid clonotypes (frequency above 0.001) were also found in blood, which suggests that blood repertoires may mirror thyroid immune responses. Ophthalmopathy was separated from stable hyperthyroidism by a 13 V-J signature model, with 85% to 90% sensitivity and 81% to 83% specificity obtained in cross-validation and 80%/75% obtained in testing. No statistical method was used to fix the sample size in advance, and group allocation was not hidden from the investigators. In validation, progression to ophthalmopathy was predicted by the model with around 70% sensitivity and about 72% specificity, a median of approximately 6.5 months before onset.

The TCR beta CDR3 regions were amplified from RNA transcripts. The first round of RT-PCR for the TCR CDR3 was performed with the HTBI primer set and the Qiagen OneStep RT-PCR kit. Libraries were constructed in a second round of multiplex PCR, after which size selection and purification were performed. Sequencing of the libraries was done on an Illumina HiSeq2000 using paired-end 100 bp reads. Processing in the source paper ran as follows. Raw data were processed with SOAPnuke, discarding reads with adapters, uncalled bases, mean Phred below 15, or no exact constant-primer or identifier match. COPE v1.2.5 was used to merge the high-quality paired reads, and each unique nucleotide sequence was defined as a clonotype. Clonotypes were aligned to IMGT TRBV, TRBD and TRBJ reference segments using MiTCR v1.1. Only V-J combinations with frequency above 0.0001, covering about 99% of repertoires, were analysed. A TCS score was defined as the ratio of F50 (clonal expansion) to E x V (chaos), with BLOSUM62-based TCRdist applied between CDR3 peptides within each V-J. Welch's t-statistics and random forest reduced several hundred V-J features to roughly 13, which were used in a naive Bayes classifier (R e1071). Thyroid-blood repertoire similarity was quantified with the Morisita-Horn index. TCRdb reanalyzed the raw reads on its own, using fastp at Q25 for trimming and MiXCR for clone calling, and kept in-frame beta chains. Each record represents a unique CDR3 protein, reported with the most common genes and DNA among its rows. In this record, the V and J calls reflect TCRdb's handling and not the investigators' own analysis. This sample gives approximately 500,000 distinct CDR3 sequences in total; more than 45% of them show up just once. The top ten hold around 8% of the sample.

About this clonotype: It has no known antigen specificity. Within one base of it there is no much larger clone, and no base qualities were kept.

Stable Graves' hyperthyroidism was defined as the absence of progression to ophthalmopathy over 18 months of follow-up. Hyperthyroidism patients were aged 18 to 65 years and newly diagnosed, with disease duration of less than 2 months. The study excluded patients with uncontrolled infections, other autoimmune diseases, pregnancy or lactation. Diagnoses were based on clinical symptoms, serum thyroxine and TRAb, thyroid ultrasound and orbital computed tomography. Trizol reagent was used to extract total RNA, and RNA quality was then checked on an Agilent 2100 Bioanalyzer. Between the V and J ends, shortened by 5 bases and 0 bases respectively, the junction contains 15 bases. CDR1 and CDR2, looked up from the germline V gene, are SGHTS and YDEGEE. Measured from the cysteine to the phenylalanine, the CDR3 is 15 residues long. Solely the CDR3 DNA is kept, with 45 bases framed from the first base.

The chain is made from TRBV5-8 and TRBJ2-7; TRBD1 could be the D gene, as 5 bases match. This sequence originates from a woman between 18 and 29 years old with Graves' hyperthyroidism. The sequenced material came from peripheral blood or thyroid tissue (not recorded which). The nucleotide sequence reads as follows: TGTGCCAGCAGGCTTACAGGTTCCGTCTCCTACGAGCAGTACTTC. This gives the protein CASRLTGSVSYEQYF.